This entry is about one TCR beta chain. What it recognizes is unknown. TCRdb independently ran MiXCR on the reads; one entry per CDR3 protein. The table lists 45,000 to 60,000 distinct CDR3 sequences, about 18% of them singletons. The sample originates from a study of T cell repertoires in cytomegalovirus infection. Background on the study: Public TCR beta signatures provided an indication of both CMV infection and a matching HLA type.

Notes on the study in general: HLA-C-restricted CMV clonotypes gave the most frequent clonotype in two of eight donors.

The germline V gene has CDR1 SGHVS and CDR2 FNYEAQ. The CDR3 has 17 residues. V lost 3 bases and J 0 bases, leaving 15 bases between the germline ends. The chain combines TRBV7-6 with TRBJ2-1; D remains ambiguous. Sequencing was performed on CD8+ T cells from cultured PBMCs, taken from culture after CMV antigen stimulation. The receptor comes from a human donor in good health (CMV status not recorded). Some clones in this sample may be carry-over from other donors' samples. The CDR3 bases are TGTGCCAGCAGCTTCGTGGACCGCCTTAGCTCCTACAATGAGCAGTTCTTC. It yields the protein CASSFVDRLSSYNEQFF. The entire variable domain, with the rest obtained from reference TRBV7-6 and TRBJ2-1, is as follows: GAGVSQSPRYKVTKRGQDVALRCDPISGHVSLYWYRQALGQGPEFLTYFNYEAQQDKSGLPNDRFSAERPEGSISTLTIQRTEQRDSAMYRCASSFVDRLSSYNEQFFGPGTRLTVL.